This T cell receptor beta chain derives from a study of blood T cell repertoires in COVID-19. V was pared by 0 bases and J by 0 bases, with 9 bases between. The germline CDR1 and CDR2 sequences are SGHDT and YYEEEE. This CDR3 spans 15 amino acids. TCRdb keeps only in-frame clones here, not all; method: immunoSEQ multiplex PCR. Among 100,000 to 150,000 clones listed, over 75% were seen once. The TCR originated in a man aged 25-45 years with COVID-19, enrolled during active disease. J is TRBJ1-1 and V is TRBV5-6; D might be TRBD1 (6 bases). Sequencing was carried out using peripheral blood. CDR3 residues: CASSLGGGMNTEAFF. DNA for the CDR3: TGTGCCAGCAGCTTGGGCGGGGGCATGAACACTGAAGCTTTCTTT.